Shown below are 20 T cell receptor beta chains from a single sample sequenced in a study of radiation and T cells in renal cell carcinoma (dated by TCRdb to the early 2020s). The time point label, read with the paper, signifies: blood 4 weeks post-SBRT, at nephrectomy. This sample's treatment or condition label indicates: 15 Gy SBRT to primary tumor, nephrectomy 4 weeks later. The library came from the immunoSEQ multiplex PCR assay. TCRdb's version of the immuneACCESS table is confined to in-frame rearrangements and falls short of the full clone set. An unresolved V gene accounts for under half of the shortfall where checked; the remainder is of unknown origin. The sample table contains 150,000 to 200,000 clones; only one count was recorded for around 90% of them. The top ten hold about 11% of the sample. The material was blood, obtained from a patient whose treatment included radiotherapy and nephrectomy. Receptors were obtained from a woman aged 50 to 60 with renal cell carcinoma.

V and J are TRBV6-5 and TRBJ2-1; 7 bases are a match to TRBD1. Germline loops: CDR1 MNHEY, CDR2 SVGAGI. V was pared by 4 bases and J by 10 bases, with 4 bases of the junction left unmatched. The CDR3 is 12 residues long. CDR3 in DNA: TGTGCCAGCAGTTCTCGACAGGGCGAGCAGTTCTTC. Protein product: CASSSRQGEQFF.

In regard to this clone: The same CDR3 also results from other DNA sequences found in this sample. The chain joins TRBV19 to TRBJ1-1; the D is unclear. V was clipped by 1 base and J by 1 base, with 10 bases between them. CDR3 length: 15 amino acids. Germline V lookup: CDR1 LNHDA, CDR2 SQIVND (reference sequence). CDR3: CASSIAAAGNTEAFF. The CDR3 DNA is TGTGCCAGTAGTATAGCTGCGGCGGGGAACACTGAAGCTTTCTTT. Combining the CDR3 with reference TRBV19 and TRBJ1-1 gives the whole variable domain DGGITQSPKYLFRKEGQNVTLSCEQNLNHDAMYWYRQDPGQGLRLIYYSQIVNDFQKGDIAEGYSVSREKKESFPLTVTSAQKNPTAFYLCASSIAAAGNTEAFFGQGTRLTVV.

A few counts support this clone. This chain links TRBV2 with TRBJ1-4; 8 bases agree with TRBD1. Germline CDR1 SNHLY, CDR2 FYNNEI. CDR3 size: 13 residues. V shed 7 bases and J 6 bases; nucleotides not matched to a gene: 4. The CDR3 nucleotides read TGTGCCAGCATGGACAGGGAAGATGAAAAACTGTTTTTT. This encodes CASMDREDEKLFF.

J is TRBJ1-2 and V is TRBV11-2, with D unresolved. The CDR3 length is 14 residues. Between the trimmed V and J ends, which lost 0 bases and 11 bases, there was a span of 16 bases. Germline V gives CDR1 SGHAT, CDR2 FQNNGV. The CDR3 protein is CASSLDARLRVYTF. The CDR3 nucleotides read TGTGCCAGCAGCTTAGATGCCCGATTACGTGTGTACACCTTC.

The V call is TRBV5-6, the J call TRBJ2-3; D might be TRBD2 (7 bases). V was shortened by 2 bases and J by 6 bases, with 10 bases between the two germline ends. CDR1 and CDR2 from the germline V gene are SGHDT and YYEEEE. This CDR3 is built from 13 residues. The CDR3 DNA reads TGTGCCAGCAGCTTTGGGGGGGCGGATACGCAGTATTTT. Translation gives CASSFGGADTQYF. Variable domain in full (rest from reference TRBV5-6 and TRBJ2-3): DAGVTQSPTHLIKTRGQQVTLRCSPKSGHDTVSWYQQALGQGPQFIFQYYEEEERQRGNFPDRFSGHQFPNYSSELNVNALLLGDSALYLCASSFGGADTQYFGPGTRLTVL.

The rearrangement uses TRBV29-1 and TRBJ1-2; D is undetermined. CDR1 and CDR2 (germline): SQVTM, ANQGSEA. The length of the CDR3 is 12 residues. Trimming pared 0 bases from V and 2 bases from J, leaving 4 bases between. The CDR3 sequence: CSVEERNYGYTF. The CDR3 DNA reads TGCAGCGTTGAAGAGAGAAACTATGGCTACACCTTC.

As to this clone: The junction departs from the called germline gene at one end, perhaps through a read error. The chain is built from TRBV6-1 and TRBJ2-2, with a possible D match to TRBD2 (6 bases). Germline lookup yields CDR1 MNHNS and CDR2 SASEGT. The CDR3 spans 15 residues. The CDR3 here is CASREGAGNTGELFF. CDR3 nucleotides: TGTGCCAGCAGGGAAGGGGCGGGAAACACCGGGGAGCTGTTTTTT.

The chain joins TRBV5-6 to TRBJ2-1; the D gene is possibly TRBD1 (5 bases). V dropped 2 bases and J dropped 10 bases, with 16 bases sitting between them. Germline lookup yields CDR1 SGHDT and CDR2 YYEEEE. The CDR3 loop spans 14 amino acids. The CDR3 DNA reads as TGTGCCAGCAGCTTCCTACAGGTATCTATCGAGCAGTTCTTC. This gives the protein CASSFLQVSIEQFF.

V usage is TRBV7-9 and J usage is TRBJ2-5; D is tentatively TRBD1 or TRBD2 (6 bases each). The V end was cut by 5 bases, the J end by 4 bases, with 17 bases between. The CDR3 runs to 15 residues. CDR1 is SEHNR and CDR2 is FQNEAQ in the germline V gene (reference sequence). This CDR3 reads CASSPTAWGAETQYF. The CDR3 nucleotides read TGTGCCAGCAGCCCAACGGCCTGGGGGGCAGAGACCCAGTACTTC.

The rearrangement links TRBV19 to TRBJ2-7; TRBD1 might be the D (6 bases). The length of the CDR3 is 14 residues. Germline CDR1 reads LNHDA; CDR2 reads SQIVND (reference sequence). V was clipped by 5 bases and J by 5 bases, with 16 bases between them. CDR3 residues: CASSWGRVLDEQYF. The CDR3 bases are TGTGCCAGTAGTTGGGGGCGAGTACTTGACGAGCAGTACTTC.

The chain recombines TRBV19 with TRBJ2-1; possibly TRBD2 for D (6 bases). Trimming pared 4 bases from V and 5 bases from J, leaving 12 bases between. The CDR3 runs to 14 residues. The germline CDR1 and CDR2 sequences are LNHDA and SQIVND (reference sequence). CDR3 loop: CASSSDGGDNEQFF. CDR3 DNA sequence: TGTGCCAGTAGTAGCGATGGAGGGGACAATGAGCAGTTCTTC.

The CDR3 reads CASSEKLGSGATYNSPLHF. The DNA of the CDR3 is TGTGCCAGCAGCGAAAAATTAGGATCAGGGGCGACTTATAATTCACCCCTCCACTTT. The rearrangement links TRBV7-9 to TRBJ1-6; tentative D call: TRBD1 (6 bases). The CDR3 extends over 19 amino acids. Germline V CDR1 and CDR2: SEHNR, FQNEAQ (reference sequence). V was cut by 5 bases and J by 4 bases, with 24 bases left in between.

V and J are TRBV30 and TRBJ1-2, with D unresolved. Trimming shortened V by 4 bases and J by 4 bases, and 7 bases separated the two germline ends. CDR3 length: 11 amino acids. Germline V gene sequence: CDR1 GTSNPN, CDR2 SVGIG (reference sequence). The CDR3 region is CAWTSAYGYTF. The CDR3 DNA is TGTGCCTGGACGTCAGCCTATGGCTACACCTTC. Based on the CDR3 plus reference TRBV30 and TRBJ1-2, the full variable domain is SQTIHQWPATLVQPVGSPLSLECTVEGTSNPNLYWYRQAAGRGLQLLFYSVGIGQISSEVPQNLSASRPQDRQFILSSKKLLLSDSGFYLCAWTSAYGYTFGSGTRLTVV.

This chain's CDR3 is CATSRDWATGAFF. The CDR3 DNA reads as TGTGCCACCAGCAGAGATTGGGCGACGGGGGCTTTCTTT. This sequence joins TRBV15 and TRBJ1-1; no firm D call. The CDR3 is made up of 13 amino acids. Trimming cost V 0 bases and J 11 bases, with 13 bases left between them. CDR1 is LNHNV and CDR2 is YYDKDF in the germline V gene (reference sequence).

The chain combines TRBV18 with TRBJ2-7; no reliable D call. Germline V gene data show CDR1 as KGHSH and CDR2 as LQKENI. V was shortened by 3 bases and J by 5 bases, with 8 bases between the two germline ends. The CDR3 has 12 residues. CDR3 sequence reads: CASSPNDDEQYF. The CDR3 DNA is TGTGCCAGCTCACCGAACGATGACGAGCAGTACTTC.

This sequence joins TRBV5-1 and TRBJ2-5, with 9 bases aligning to TRBD2. CDR1 SGHRS and CDR2 YFSETQ come from the germline V gene. The CDR3 covers 16 residues. V was pared by 0 bases and J by 5 bases, with 8 bases of the junction left unmatched. The chain's CDR3 is CASSLASGGSRETQYF. CDR3 in DNA: TGCGCCAGCAGCTTGGCGAGCGGGGGGTCCAGGGAGACCCAGTACTTC.

The V and J genes are TRBV9 and TRBJ2-5; D remains unclear. Germline V gene lookup returns CDR1 SGDLS and CDR2 YYNGEE. Trimming pared 3 bases from V and 2 bases from J, leaving 8 bases between. CDR3 size: 13 residues. In DNA, the CDR3 is TGTGCCAGCAGCGAGGGTCCACAAGAGACCCAGTACTTC. Translated: CASSEGPQETQYF.

V is TRBV7-6 and J is TRBJ2-1; maybe TRBD1 (6 bases). Germline V gives CDR1 SGHVS, CDR2 FNYEAQ. V dropped 5 bases and J dropped 2 bases, with 13 bases sitting between them. This CDR3 spans 15 amino acids. The CDR3 DNA is TGTGCCAGCAGCCAAGCTGAGGGGGCCTACAATGAGCAGTTCTTC. This encodes CASSQAEGAYNEQFF.

This chain connects TRBV7-8 to TRBJ1-1; 7 positions match TRBD1. The CDR3 runs 14 residues. CDR1 is SGHVS, CDR2 FQNEAQ, per germline. V was pared by 6 bases and J by 3 bases, with 7 bases of the junction left unmatched. This CDR3 reads CASRRGGADTEAFF. DNA of the CDR3: TGTGCCAGCAGAAGAGGGGGCGCGGACACTGAAGCTTTCTTT.

V is TRBV6-5 and J is TRBJ1-2, with a tentative D call TRBD1 (5 bases). Trimming cost V 7 bases and J 8 bases, with 14 bases left between them. Looked up from germline, CDR1 is MNHEY and CDR2 is SVGAGI. The CDR3 has 12 residues. The chain's CDR3 is CASNLDSQGYTF. DNA of the CDR3: TGTGCCAGCAACCTTGACAGCCAGGGCTACACCTTC.